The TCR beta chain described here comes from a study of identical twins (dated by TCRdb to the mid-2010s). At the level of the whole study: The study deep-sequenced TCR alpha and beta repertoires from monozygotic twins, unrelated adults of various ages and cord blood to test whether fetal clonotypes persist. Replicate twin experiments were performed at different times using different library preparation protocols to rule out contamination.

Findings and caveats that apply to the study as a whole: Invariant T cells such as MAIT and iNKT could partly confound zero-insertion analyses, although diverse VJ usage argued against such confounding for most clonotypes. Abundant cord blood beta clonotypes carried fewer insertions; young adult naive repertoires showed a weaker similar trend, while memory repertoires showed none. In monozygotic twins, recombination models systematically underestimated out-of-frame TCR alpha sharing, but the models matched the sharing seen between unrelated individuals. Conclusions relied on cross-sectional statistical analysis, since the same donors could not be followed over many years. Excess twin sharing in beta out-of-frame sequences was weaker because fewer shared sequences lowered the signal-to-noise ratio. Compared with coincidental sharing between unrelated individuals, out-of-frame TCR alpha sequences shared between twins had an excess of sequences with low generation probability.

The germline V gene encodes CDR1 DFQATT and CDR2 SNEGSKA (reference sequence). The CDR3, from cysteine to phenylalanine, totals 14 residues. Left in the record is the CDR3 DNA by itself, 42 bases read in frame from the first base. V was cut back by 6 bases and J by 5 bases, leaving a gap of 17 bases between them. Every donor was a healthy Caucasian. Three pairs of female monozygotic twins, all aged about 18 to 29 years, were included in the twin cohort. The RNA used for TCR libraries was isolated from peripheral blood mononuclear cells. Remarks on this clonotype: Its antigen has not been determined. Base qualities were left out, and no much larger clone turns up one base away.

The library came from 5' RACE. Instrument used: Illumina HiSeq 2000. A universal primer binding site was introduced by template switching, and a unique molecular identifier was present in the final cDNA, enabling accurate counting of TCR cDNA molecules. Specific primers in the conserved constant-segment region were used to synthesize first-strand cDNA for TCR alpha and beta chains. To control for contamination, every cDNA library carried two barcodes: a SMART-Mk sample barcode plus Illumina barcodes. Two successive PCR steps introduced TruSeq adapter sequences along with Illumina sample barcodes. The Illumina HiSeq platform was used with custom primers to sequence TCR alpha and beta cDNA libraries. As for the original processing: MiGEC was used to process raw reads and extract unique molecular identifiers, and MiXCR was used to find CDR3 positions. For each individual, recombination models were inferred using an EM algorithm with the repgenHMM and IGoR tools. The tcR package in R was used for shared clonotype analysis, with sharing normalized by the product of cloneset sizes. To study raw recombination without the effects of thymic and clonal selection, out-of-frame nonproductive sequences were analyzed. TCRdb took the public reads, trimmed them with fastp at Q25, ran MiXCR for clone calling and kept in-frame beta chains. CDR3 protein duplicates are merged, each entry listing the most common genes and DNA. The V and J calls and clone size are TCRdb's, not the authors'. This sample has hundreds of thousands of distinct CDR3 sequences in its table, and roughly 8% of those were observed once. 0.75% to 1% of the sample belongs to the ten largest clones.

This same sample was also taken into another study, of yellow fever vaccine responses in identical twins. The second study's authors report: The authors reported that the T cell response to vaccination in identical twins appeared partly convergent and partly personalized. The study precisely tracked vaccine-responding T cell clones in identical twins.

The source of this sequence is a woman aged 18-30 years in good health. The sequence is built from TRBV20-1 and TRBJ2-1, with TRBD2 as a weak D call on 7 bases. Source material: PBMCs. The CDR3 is CSASRGGANNEQFF. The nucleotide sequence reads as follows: TGCAGTGCCTCTAGGGGGGGGGCCAACAATGAGCAGTTCTTC.